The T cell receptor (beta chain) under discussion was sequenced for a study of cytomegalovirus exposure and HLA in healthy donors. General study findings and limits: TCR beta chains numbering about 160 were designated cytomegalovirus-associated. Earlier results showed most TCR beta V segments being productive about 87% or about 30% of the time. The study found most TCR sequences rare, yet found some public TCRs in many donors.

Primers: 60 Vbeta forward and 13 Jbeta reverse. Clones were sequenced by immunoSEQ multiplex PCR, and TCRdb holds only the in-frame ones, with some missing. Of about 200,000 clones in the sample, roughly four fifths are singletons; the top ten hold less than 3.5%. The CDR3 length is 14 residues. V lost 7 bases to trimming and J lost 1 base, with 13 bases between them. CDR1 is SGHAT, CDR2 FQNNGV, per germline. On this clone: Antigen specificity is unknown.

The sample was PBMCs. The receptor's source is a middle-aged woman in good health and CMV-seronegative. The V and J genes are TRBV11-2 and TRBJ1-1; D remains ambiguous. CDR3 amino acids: CASTPWAGNTEAFF. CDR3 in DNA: TGTGCCAGCACCCCATGGGCAGGGAACACTGAAGCTTTCTTT.